Shown below are 24 T cell receptor beta chains from a single sample sequenced in a study of shared clonotypes between healthy human individuals. TCRdb's table, derived via immunoSEQ multiplex PCR, lists solely in-frame clones and lacks some. The table has around 980,000 clones, roughly 74% seen once. Material for sequencing was memory CD4+ T cells from PBMCs. Described subset: CD45RA-negative fraction. The receptors derive from a man aged 18 to 30 in good health. Some clones in this sample may be carry-over from other donors' samples.

This clone has a handful of counts. This CDR3 reads CASSESVGGAQYF. The CDR3 coding sequence is TGTGCCAGCAGTGAGTCCGTTGGGGGGGCCCAGTACTTC. The genes are TRBV2 and TRBJ2-5; 7 bases agree with TRBD2. CDR3 length equals 13 residues. J lost 9 bases, V lost 3 bases, and 7 bases had no gene match. CDR1 and CDR2 (germline): SNHLY, FYNNEI.

The table lists this clone with a few counts. V gene TRBV12-5 combines with J gene TRBJ2-5, with TRBD2 matching 7 bases. The germline gives CDR1 LGHNT, CDR2 FRNRAP. The CDR3 contains 13 residues. CDR3 in amino acids: CASAGGIMETQYF. As DNA, the CDR3 is TGTGCCTCGGCCGGGGGGATTATGGAGACCCAGTACTTC.

CDR3 DNA sequence: TGTGCCAGCAGGAAAGAAGTTAGCACAGATACGCAGTATTTT. This sequence encodes CASRKEVSTDTQYF. This chain links TRBV5-4 with TRBJ2-3; no definite D call. V dropped 5 bases and J dropped 0 bases, with 10 bases sitting between them. The CDR3 has 14 residues. Looked up from germline, CDR1 is SGHNT and CDR2 is YYREEE (reference sequence).

This clone has just one count. The chain is built from TRBV5-1 and TRBJ1-4, with 9 positions matching TRBD1. This CDR3 is 17 amino acids long. Per the germline V gene, CDR1 is SGHRS and CDR2 is YFSETQ. V was clipped by 4 bases and J by 8 bases; unmatched bases: 15. Here the CDR3 DNA reads TGCGCCAGCAGCCTCCGACTACAGGGGGCGCGAGGAGAAAAACTGTTTTTT. Translated: CASSLRLQGARGEKLFF.

The table lists this clone with a few counts. The chain uses TRBV12-5 and TRBJ2-5; D ambiguous. This CDR3 is 12 amino acids long. The V gene lost 7 bases and the J gene lost 2 bases, with 8 bases spanning the gap. The V gene's germline CDR1 is LGHNT and CDR2 FRNRAP. Here the CDR3 reads CASAIVQETQYF. For the CDR3, the DNA is TGTGCTAGTGCGATAGTACAAGAGACCCAGTACTTC.

The chain uses TRBV13 and TRBJ2-5; 9 bases are a match to TRBD1. Germline CDR1 is PRHDT and CDR2 is FYEKMQ (reference sequence). The junction had 6 bases not matched to a gene; V was cut back by 5 bases and J by 2 bases. The CDR3 has 15 residues. CDR3 sequence: CASSRGGQGQETQYF. Here the CDR3 DNA reads TGTGCCAGCAGCCGTGGGGGACAGGGACAAGAGACCCAGTACTTC.

The chain employs TRBV6-6 and TRBJ1-5; D is possibly TRBD1 (5 bases). The V end lost 5 bases, the J end lost 2 bases, and 13 bases lay between the germline ends. This CDR3 has 15 amino acids. From germline, CDR1 is MNHNY and CDR2 SVGAGI (reference sequence). The CDR3 loop reads CASSLNLGGNQPQHF. CDR3 DNA sequence: TGTGCCAGCAGTCTAAACTTAGGGGGCAATCAGCCCCAGCATTTT.

This chain uses TRBV7-9 with TRBJ2-7; the match to TRBD2 covers 12 bases. The V gene end was trimmed by 5 bases and the J gene end by 5 bases; junction bases not matched to a gene: 10. CDR3 size: 16 residues. The germline gives CDR1 SEHNR, CDR2 FQNEAQ (reference sequence). CDR3 nucleotides: TGTGCCAGCAGCCAAACTAGCGGGAGGCATAGGGACGAGCAGTACTTC. It yields the protein CASSQTSGRHRDEQYF.

V and J are TRBV6-5 and TRBJ2-7; 7 nucleotides match TRBD1. V dropped 10 bases and J dropped 5; count of bases not matched to a gene: 14. The CDR3 sequence is 14 residues long. Germline CDR1 MNHEY, CDR2 SVGAGI. DNA of the CDR3: TGTGCCACGCGGGTCGTAGGGGGCGGAAACGAGCAGTACTTC. Translation gives CATRVVGGGNEQYF.

The CDR3, as DNA: TGTGCCAGCAGCCGACGGAGTAAGCGGTGGTACCAAGAGACCCAGTACTTC. Protein product: CASSRRSKRWYQETQYF. This chain uses TRBV7-2 with TRBJ2-5; D perhaps matches TRBD2 (5 bases). Trimming left V 5 bases short and J 0 bases short, with 19 bases between. The CDR3 consists of 17 residues. Germline CDR1 SGHTA, CDR2 FQGNSA.

This clone was recorded once. V usage is TRBV9 and J usage is TRBJ1-3; 7 bases align to TRBD1. The junction had 3 bases not matched to a gene; V was cut back by 4 bases and J by 2 bases. CDR3 length equals 14 residues. CDR1 SGDLS and CDR2 YYNGEE come from the germline V gene. The CDR3 loop reads CASSRGQAGNTIYF. The CDR3 DNA reads TGTGCCAGCAGCAGAGGACAGGCTGGAAACACCATATATTTT.

This chain connects TRBV5-8 to TRBJ1-5; TRBD1 agrees at 10 bases. V shed 4 bases, J shed 4 bases, and the junction held 14 bases outside the gene matches. CDR3 size: 18 residues. Germline assignment: CDR1 SGHTS and CDR2 YDEGEE. The CDR3 spells CASSPDRGRPTFNQPQHF. As DNA, the CDR3 is TGTGCCAGCAGCCCGGACAGGGGGAGACCGACTTTTAATCAGCCCCAGCATTTT.

The chain employs TRBV30 and TRBJ1-2; the D is unclear. V was pared by 0 bases and J by 4 bases, with 12 bases between. The CDR3 covers 14 residues. Germline V lookup: CDR1 GTSNPN, CDR2 SVGIG (reference sequence). CDR3 DNA sequence: TGTGCCTGGAGTGTAGCGTCCGTCGGCTATGGCTACACCTTC. Its protein is CAWSVASVGYGYTF.

This clone was seen repeatedly, ten times or more. The chain is built from TRBV5-8 and TRBJ1-2; perhaps TRBD1 as D (5 bases). Germline V lookup: CDR1 SGHTS, CDR2 YDEGEE. This CDR3 contains 15 residues. Between the trimmed V and J ends, which lost 4 bases and 0 bases, there was a span of 13 bases. The CDR3 coding sequence is TGTGCCAGCAGCCGAACCGGGACCACTAACTATGGCTACACCTTC. Its translation is CASSRTGTTNYGYTF.

This clone was observed a single time. This sequence joins TRBV9 and TRBJ2-7; D ambiguous. This CDR3 spans 14 amino acids. Trimming cost V 0 bases and J 0 bases, with 7 bases left between them. The germline CDR1 and CDR2 sequences are SGDLS and YYNGEE. This chain's CDR3 is CASSVDRYSYEQYF. CDR3 sequence (DNA): TGTGCCAGCAGCGTAGACCGGTACTCCTACGAGCAGTACTTC.

V gene TRBV27 combines with J gene TRBJ1-1, with D unresolved. The germline CDR1 and CDR2 sequences are MNHEY and SMNVEV (reference sequence). The CDR3 extends over 14 amino acids. Trimming left V 4 bases short and J 0 bases short, with 9 bases between. DNA for the CDR3: TGTGCCAGCAGTTCCTCAAGAATGAACACTGAAGCTTTCTTT. Protein: CASSSSRMNTEAFF.

As for this clone: Other nucleotide sequences in the sample specify the same CDR3. The genes are TRBV14 and TRBJ2-7; no firm D call. The CDR3 loop spans 15 amino acids. Trimming took 0 bases from V and 4 from J, leaving 13 bases between them. The V gene's germline CDR1 is SGHDN and CDR2 FVKESK. CDR3 in amino acids: CASSQDLARSYEQYF. The CDR3 DNA reads TGTGCCAGCAGCCAAGATCTGGCCAGGAGTTACGAGCAGTACTTC.

This clone was seen only a few times. The chain is built from TRBV5-8 and TRBJ2-7, with a tentative D call TRBD1 (6 bases). This CDR3 has 13 amino acids. Germline V gives CDR1 SGHTS, CDR2 YDEGEE. The germline V and J ends were trimmed by 4 bases and 6 bases, with 14 bases remaining between them. The DNA for the CDR3 is TGTGCCAGCAGCCTCGGACAGAGTCGCGAGCAGTACTTC. Translation gives CASSLGQSREQYF.

This chain uses TRBV27 with TRBJ1-1; D unclear. Germline V lookup: CDR1 MNHEY, CDR2 SMNVEV (reference sequence). V was clipped by 0 bases and J by 2 bases, with 22 bases between them. This CDR3 is 19 amino acids long. CDR3 coding DNA: TGTGCCAGCAGTTTATCGGTGAGTCGGGCAGCTGAGATTAACACTGAAGCTTTCTTT. It codes for CASSLSVSRAAEINTEAFF.

DNA for the CDR3: TGTGCCAGCAGGGAGCGGCCAACCTACGAGCAGTACTTC. As protein: CASRERPTYEQYF. This chain links TRBV5-4 with TRBJ2-7; D is perhaps TRBD2 (5 bases). This CDR3 contains 13 residues. The V end lost 5 bases, the J end lost 2 bases, and 11 bases lay between the germline ends. Germline V CDR1 and CDR2: SGHNT, YYREEE (reference sequence). The full variable domain, its missing parts supplied by reference TRBV5-4 and TRBJ2-7, is ETGVTQSPTHLIKTRGQQVTLRCSSQSGHNTVSWYQQALGQGPQFIFQYYREEENGRGNFPPRFSGLQFPNYSSELNVNALELDDSALYLCASRERPTYEQYFGPGTRLTVT.

This clone turned up a few times. The gene calls are TRBV30 and TRBJ1-5; D possibly corresponds to TRBD1 (5 bases). This CDR3 is 13 amino acids long. The V end was cut by 3 bases, the J end by 6 bases, with 12 bases between. Germline values: CDR1 GTSNPN, CDR2 SVGIG (reference sequence). CDR3 in amino acids: CAWSLKGLQPQHF. The CDR3 DNA reads TGTGCCTGGAGCCTAAAGGGACTTCAGCCCCAGCATTTT.

In this sample, this clone turned up a few times. This chain connects TRBV6-4 to TRBJ2-5; TRBD2 matches at 7 bases. The J call could be wrong; TRBJ2-7 is a better fit for the DNA end. This CDR3 has 14 amino acids. The V gene's germline CDR1 is MRHNA and CDR2 SNTAGT. This CDR3 is CASSIRAGVYEQYF. CDR3 nucleotides: TGTGCCAGCAGTATAAGGGCGGGAGTTTACGAGCAGTACTTC.

To note about this clone: This CDR3 is also generated by other DNA sequences in the sample. V is TRBV11-1 and J is TRBJ2-3; D unresolved. The CDR3 spans 13 residues. V gave up 6 bases and J gave up 0 bases, with 7 bases separating them. Germline V gene sequence: CDR1 SGHAT, CDR2 FQDESV (reference sequence). The CDR3 bases are TGTGCCAGCAGTGTTCCTAGCACAGATACGCAGTATTTT. It specifies CASSVPSTDTQYF. Full variable domain (rest looked up from reference TRBV11-1 and TRBJ2-3): EAEVAQSPRYKITEKSQAVAFWCDPISGHATLYWYRQILGQGPELLVQFQDESVVDDSQLPKDRFSAERLKGVDSTLKIQPAELGDSAMYLCASSVPSTDTQYFGPGTRLTVL.

The chain is built from TRBV28 and TRBJ2-7, with 10 bases fitting TRBD2. The CDR3 has 14 amino acids. V shed 8 bases, J shed 3 bases, and the junction held 7 bases outside the gene matches. Germline V gene lookup returns CDR1 MDHEN and CDR2 SYDVKM. The CDR3, as DNA: TGTGCCAGCGAGAGCGGGAGGGCCTTCTACGAGCAGTACTTC. Protein sequence: CASESGRAFYEQYF.